The 2 T cell receptor beta chains below all came from one sample that was sequenced in a study of T cell responses to AZD1222 COVID-19 vaccine. The table came from immunoSEQ multiplex PCR; TCRdb's copy has only in-frame clones and leaves some out. Found here are 80,000 or so clones, about 89% of them singletons; the top ten hold 4.5% to 5.5%. The sample in question was peripheral blood, obtained on day 0 of MenACWY control vaccination. These receptors came from an adult in good health.

The chain couples TRBV4-3 to TRBJ2-1; 9 bases agree with TRBD2. The V gene end was trimmed by 0 bases and the J gene end by 2 bases; junction bases not matched to a gene: 2. In germline, CDR1 is LGHNA, CDR2 YSLEER. The CDR3 covers 16 residues. Written as DNA, the CDR3 is TGCGCCAGCAGCCAAGAGGTAGCGGGAGCCTACAATGAGCAGTTCTTC. Amino acid sequence: CASSQEVAGAYNEQFF.

The table lists this clone with a count of one. V usage is TRBV3-1 (or the pseudogene TRBV3-2) and J usage is TRBJ2-7; 8 bases align to TRBD1. The CDR3 extends over 14 amino acids. Germline CDR1 and CDR2: LGHDT and YNNKEL (reference sequence). V was pared by 6 bases and J by 7 bases, with 11 bases of the junction left unmatched. The CDR3 DNA sequence: TGTGCCAGCAGTCCGCCGGACAGGGAAGGTGAGCAGTACTTC. Translating it yields CASSPPDREGEQYF.